This T cell receptor beta chain was retrieved from a study of low-dose radiotherapy and immunotherapy resistance in tumors. As to time point: after trial treatment. Noted treatment: LDRT plus nivolumab, ipilimumab, low-dose cyclophosphamide and aspirin (RACIN trial). With respect to this clonotype: A far larger clone lies a single base away; this is likely a read error.

Priming of first-strand cDNA relied on TRAV- and TRBV-specific primers (covering alpha and beta chains). TCRs were put through roughly 20 PCR cycles of amplification with Phusion. A constant-region primer and the V-primer adapter served as the primer pair. MiXCR, run by TCRdb on the reads, gives a single entry per CDR3 protein. The sample gives fewer than 110,000 distinct CDR3 sequences, about 20% of which show up once; roughly 4% is in the top ten. Germline V gene lookup returns CDR1 MNHGY and CDR2 SAAAGT. This CDR3 spans 14 amino acids. V lost 5 bases and J lost 3, with 14 bases in between. Specimen: PBMCs, collected after low-dose radiotherapy plus immunotherapy. The chain uses TRBV6-8 and TRBJ2-7; a possible D gene is TRBD1 (5 bases). The receptor was isolated from a male donor with prostate cancer. CDR3 amino acids: CASSTWTWDYEQYF. The DNA for the CDR3 is TGTGCCAGCAGTACCTGGACATGGGACTACGAGCAGTACTTC.